This T cell receptor (beta chain) originates from a study of vaccination and CD4 T cells after COVID-19. Study context: Stimulation used overlapping spike peptides from SARS-CoV-2, HCoV-NL63, HCoV-OC43 and HCoV-229E. The control cultures got either a CEFX pool, an HIV-1 Nef pool, or no peptide at all. Study-level points and caveats: Convalescent patients showed a median about 90% of reactive clones that were seen only post-vaccination.

As for treatment: approximately nine-day PBMC culture with coronavirus spike peptide pools or control peptides (ViraFEST assay). For ViraFEST, peptide pools expanded antigen-specific T cells, after which the TCRs were sequenced. The length of the CDR3 is 16 residues. The V gene end was trimmed by 2 bases and the J gene end by 2 bases; junction bases not matched to a gene: 4. CDR1 and CDR2 (germline): LNHNV, YYDKDF (reference sequence). As concerns this clonotype: Its antigen is unknown.

At the Johns Hopkins FTIC core, DNA taken from cultured CD4+ T cells was sequenced by way of the Oncomine TCR Beta short-read assay. Via MiXCR, TCRdb re-called the PCR reads, giving one row per CDR3 protein. The table has fewer than 20,000 distinct CDR3 sequences, about half seen once; the top ten hold roughly 15%. This chain connects TRBV15 to TRBJ2-5; 11 bases align to TRBD2. This specimen consisted of CD4+ T cells from blood, cultured in vitro, obtained before SARS-CoV-2 vaccination. The sequence derives from a human donor who had recovered from COVID-19. This chain's CDR3 is CATSRHSGRGQETQYF. The CDR3 DNA follows: TGTGCCACCAGCAGACATAGCGGGAGGGGACAAGAGACCCAGTACTTC.